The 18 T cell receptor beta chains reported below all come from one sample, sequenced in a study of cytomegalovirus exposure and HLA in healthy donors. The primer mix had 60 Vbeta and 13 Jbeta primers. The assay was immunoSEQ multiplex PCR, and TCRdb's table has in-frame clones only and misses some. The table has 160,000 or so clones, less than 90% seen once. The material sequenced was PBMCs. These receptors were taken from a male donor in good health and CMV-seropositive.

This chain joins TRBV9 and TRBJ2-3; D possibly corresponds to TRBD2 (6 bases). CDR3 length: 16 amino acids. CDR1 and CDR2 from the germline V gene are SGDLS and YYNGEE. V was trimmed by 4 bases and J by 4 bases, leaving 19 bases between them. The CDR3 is CASSLRDLPEPDTQYF. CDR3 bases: TGTGCCAGCAGCTTGAGGGACTTGCCCGAACCAGATACGCAGTATTTT. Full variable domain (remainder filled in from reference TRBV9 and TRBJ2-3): DSGVTQTPKHLITATGQRVTLRCSPRSGDLSVYWYQQSLDQGLQFLIQYYNGEERAKGNILERFSAQQFPDLHSELNLSSLELGDSALYFCASSLRDLPEPDTQYFGPGTRLTVL.

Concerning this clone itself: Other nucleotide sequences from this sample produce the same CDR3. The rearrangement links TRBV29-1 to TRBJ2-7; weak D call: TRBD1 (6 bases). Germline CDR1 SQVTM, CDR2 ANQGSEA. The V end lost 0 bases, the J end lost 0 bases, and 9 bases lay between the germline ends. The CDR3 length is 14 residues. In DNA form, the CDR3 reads TGCAGCGTTGAAGATCAGGGGAGCTCCTACGAGCAGTACTTC. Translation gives CSVEDQGSSYEQYF.

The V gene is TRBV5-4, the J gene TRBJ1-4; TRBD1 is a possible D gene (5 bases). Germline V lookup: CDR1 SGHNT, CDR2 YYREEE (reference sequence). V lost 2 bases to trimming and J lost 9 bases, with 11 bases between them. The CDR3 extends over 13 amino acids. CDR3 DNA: TGTGCCAGCAGCTTCGGCCAGGGCCAAAAACTGTTTTTT. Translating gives CASSFGQGQKLFF.

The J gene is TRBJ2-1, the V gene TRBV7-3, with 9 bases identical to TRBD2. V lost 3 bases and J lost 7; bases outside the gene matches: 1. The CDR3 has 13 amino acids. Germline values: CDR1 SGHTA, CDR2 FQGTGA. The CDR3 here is CASSFTSGNEQFF. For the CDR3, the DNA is TGTGCCAGCAGCTTTACTAGCGGGAATGAGCAGTTCTTC.

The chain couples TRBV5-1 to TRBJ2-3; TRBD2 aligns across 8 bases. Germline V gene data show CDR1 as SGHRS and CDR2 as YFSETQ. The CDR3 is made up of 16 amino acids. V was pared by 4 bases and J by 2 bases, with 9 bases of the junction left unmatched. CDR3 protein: CASSLQLTSVTDTQYF. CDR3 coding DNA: TGCGCCAGCAGCCTACAATTGACTAGCGTCACAGATACGCAGTATTTT. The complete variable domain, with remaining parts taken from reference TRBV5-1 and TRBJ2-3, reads KAGVTQTPRYLIKTRGQQVTLSCSPISGHRSVSWYQQTPGQGLQFLFEYFSETQRNKGNFPGRFSGRQFSNSRSEMNVSTLELGDSALYLCASSLQLTSVTDTQYFGPGTRLTVL.

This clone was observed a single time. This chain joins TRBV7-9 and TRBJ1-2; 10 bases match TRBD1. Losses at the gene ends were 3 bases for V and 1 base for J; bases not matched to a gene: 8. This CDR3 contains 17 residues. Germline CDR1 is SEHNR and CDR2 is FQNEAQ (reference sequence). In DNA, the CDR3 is TGTGCCAGCAGCTTCGGGGACAGGGGACTCCTTAACTATGGCTACACCTTC. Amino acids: CASSFGDRGLLNYGYTF.

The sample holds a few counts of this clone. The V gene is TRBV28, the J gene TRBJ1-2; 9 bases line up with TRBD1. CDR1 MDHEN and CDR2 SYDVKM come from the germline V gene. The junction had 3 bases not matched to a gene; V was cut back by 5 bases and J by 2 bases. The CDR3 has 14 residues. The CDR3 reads CASSPGQGNYGYTF. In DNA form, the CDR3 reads TGTGCCAGCAGTCCCGGACAGGGGAACTATGGCTACACCTTC.

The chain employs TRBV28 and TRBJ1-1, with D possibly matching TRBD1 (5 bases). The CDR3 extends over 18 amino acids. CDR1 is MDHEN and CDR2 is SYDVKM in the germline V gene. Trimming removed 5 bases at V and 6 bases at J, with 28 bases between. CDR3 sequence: CASSTVRRDRVGFAEAFF. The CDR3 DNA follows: TGTGCCAGCAGTACCGTTCGCAGGGATCGGGTGGGCTTCGCTGAAGCTTTCTTT.

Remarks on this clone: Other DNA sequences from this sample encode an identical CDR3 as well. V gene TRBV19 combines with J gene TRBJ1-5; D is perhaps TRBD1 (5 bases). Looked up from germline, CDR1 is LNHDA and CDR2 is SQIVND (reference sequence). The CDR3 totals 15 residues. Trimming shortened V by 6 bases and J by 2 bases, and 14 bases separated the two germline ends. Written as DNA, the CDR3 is TGTGCCAGTAGACTACCGGGAGGGGGCAATCAGCCCCAGCATTTT. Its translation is CASRLPGGGNQPQHF.

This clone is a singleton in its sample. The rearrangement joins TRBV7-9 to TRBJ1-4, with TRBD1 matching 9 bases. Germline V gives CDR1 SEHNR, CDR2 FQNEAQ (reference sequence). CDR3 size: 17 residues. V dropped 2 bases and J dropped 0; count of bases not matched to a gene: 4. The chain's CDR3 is CASSLYRGRTTNEKLFF. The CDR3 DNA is TGTGCCAGCAGCTTATACAGGGGGCGTACAACTAATGAAAAACTGTTTTTT.

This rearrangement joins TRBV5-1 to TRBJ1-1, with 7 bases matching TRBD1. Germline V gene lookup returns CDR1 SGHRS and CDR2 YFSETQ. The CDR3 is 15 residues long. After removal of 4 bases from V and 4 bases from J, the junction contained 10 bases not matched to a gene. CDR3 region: CASSKAPGGGTEAFF. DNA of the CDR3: TGCGCCAGCAGCAAAGCTCCAGGGGGAGGCACTGAAGCTTTCTTT.

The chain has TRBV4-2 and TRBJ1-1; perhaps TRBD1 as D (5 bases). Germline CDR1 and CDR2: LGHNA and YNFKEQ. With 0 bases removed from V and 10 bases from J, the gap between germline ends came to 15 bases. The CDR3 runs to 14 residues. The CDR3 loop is CASSQEGRGPPAFF. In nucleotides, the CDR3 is TGTGCCAGCAGCCAAGAGGGGCGGGGCCCTCCAGCTTTCTTT.

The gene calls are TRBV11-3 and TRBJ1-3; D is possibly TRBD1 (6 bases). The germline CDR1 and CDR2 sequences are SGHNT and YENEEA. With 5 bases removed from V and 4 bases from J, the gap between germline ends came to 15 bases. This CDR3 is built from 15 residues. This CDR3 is CASSPTGSVGNTIYF. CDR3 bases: TGTGCCAGCAGCCCCACAGGGTCGGTCGGAAACACCATATATTTT. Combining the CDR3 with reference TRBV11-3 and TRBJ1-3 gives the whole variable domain EAGVVQSPRYKIIEKKQPVAFWCNPISGHNTLYWYLQNLGQGPELLIRYENEEAVDDSQLPKDRFSAERLKGVDSTLKIQPAELGDSAVYLCASSPTGSVGNTIYFGEGSWLTVV.

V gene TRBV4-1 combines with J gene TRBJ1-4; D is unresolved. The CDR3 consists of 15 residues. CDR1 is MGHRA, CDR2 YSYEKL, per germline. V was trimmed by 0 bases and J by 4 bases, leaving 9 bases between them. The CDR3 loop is CASSQEGSGNEKLFF. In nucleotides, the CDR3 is TGCGCCAGCAGCCAAGAGGGTTCGGGTAATGAAAAACTGTTTTTT.

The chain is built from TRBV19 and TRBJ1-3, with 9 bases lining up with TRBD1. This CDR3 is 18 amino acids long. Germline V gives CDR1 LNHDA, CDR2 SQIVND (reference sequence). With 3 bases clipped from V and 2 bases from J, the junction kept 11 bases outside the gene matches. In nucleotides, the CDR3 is TGTGCCAGTAGTATTGGGGGACAGGGTTTTAGCCCTGGAAACACCATATATTTT. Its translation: CASSIGGQGFSPGNTIYF.

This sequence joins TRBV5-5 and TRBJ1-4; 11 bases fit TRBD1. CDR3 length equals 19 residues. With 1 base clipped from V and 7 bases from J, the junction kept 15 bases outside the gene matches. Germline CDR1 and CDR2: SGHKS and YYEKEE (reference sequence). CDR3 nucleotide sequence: TGTGCCAGCAGCTTGCGCCTAAAGTGGACAGGGGGCGCCGCTGAAAAACTGTTTTTT. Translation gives CASSLRLKWTGGAAEKLFF.

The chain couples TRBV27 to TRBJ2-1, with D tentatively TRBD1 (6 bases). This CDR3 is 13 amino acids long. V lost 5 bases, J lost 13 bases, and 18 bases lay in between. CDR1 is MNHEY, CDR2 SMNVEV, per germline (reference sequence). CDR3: CASSTPTGGTQFF. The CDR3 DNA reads TGTGCCAGCAGTACCCCGACAGGAGGTACACAGTTCTTC.

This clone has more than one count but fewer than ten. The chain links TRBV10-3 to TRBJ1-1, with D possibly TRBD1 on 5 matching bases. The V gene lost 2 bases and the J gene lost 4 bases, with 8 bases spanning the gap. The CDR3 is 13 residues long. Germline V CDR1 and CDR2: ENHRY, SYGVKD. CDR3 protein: CAISEGHLTEAFF. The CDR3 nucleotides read TGTGCCATCAGTGAGGGACACCTCACTGAAGCTTTCTTT.